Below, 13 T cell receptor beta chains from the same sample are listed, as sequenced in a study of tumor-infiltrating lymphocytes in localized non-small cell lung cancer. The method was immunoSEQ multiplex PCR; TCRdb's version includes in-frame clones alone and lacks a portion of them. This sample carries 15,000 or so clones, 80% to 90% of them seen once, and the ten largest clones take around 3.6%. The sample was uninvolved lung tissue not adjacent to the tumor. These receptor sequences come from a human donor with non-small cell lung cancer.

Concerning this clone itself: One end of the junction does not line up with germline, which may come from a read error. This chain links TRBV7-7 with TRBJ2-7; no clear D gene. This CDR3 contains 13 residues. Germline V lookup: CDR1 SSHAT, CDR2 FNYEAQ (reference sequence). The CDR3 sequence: CASSLGHPYEQYF. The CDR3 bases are TGTGCTAGCAGCTTAGGCCACCCCTACGAGCAGTACTTC.

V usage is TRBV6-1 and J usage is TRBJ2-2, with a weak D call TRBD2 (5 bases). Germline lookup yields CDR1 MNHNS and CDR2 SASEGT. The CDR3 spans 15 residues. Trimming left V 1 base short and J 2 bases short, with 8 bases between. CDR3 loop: CASSEVPGNTGELFF. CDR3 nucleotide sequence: TGTGCCAGCAGTGAAGTCCCGGGAAACACCGGGGAGCTGTTTTTT.

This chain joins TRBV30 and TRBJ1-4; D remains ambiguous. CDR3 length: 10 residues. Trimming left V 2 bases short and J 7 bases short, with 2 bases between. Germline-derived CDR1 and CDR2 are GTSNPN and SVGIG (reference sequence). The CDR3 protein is CAWSSEKLFF. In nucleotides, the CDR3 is TGTGCCTGGAGTAGTGAAAAACTGTTTTTT.

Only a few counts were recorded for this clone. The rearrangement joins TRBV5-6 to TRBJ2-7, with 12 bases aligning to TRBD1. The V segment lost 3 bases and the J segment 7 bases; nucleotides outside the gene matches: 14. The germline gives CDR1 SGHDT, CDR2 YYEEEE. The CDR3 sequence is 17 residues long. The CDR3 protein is CASSSLVGDRGLWEQYF. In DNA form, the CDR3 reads TGTGCCAGCAGCTCACTTGTCGGGGACAGGGGGCTATGGGAGCAGTACTTC.

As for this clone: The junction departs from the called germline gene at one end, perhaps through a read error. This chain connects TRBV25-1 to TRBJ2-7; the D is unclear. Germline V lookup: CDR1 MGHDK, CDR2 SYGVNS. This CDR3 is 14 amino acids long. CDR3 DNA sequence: TGTGCCAGCAGTCCCCCCGGGCTCTTATACGAGCAGTGCTTC. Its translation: CASSPPGLLYEQCF.

The chain's CDR3 is CASSVTGGNTEAFF. The CDR3 bases are TGCGCCAGCAGCGTGACAGGGGGAAACACTGAAGCTTTCTTT. V usage is TRBV5-1 and J usage is TRBJ1-1; the match to TRBD1 covers 9 bases. There are 14 residues in the CDR3. The V gene's germline CDR1 is SGHRS and CDR2 YFSETQ. The trim removed 4 bases at V and 2 bases at J, leaving 3 bases unmatched.

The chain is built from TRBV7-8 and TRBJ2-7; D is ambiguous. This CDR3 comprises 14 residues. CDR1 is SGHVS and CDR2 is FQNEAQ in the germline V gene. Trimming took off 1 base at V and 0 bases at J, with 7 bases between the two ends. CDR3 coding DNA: TGTGCCAGCAGCTTAGTGAGGAGCTCCTACGAGCAGTACTTC. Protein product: CASSLVRSSYEQYF.

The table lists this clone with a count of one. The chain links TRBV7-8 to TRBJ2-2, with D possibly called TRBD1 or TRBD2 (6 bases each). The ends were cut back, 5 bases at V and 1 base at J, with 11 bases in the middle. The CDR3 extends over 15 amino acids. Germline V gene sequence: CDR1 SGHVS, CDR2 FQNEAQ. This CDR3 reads CASSQGRQNTGELFF. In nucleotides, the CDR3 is TGTGCCAGCAGCCAGGGGAGGCAGAACACCGGGGAGCTGTTTTTT.

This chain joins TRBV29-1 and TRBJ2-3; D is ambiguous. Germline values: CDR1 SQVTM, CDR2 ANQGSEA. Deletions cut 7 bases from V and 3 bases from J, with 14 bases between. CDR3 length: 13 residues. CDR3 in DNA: TGCAGCGCCTTGTCATCGGAGACAGATACGCAGTATTTT. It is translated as CSALSSETDTQYF.

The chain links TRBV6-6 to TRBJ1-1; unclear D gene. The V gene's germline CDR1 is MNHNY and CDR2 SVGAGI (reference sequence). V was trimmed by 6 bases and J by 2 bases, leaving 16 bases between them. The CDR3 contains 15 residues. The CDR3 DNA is TGTGCCAGCAGCCACGGCGGGTATCAAAACACTGAAGCTTTCTTT. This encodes CASSHGGYQNTEAFF.

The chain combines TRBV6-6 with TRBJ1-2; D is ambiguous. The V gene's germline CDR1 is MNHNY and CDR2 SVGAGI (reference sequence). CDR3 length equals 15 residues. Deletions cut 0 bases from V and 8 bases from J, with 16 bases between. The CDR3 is CASSYSTAGQGGYTF. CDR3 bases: TGTGCCAGCAGTTACTCGACCGCAGGCCAAGGGGGCTACACCTTC.

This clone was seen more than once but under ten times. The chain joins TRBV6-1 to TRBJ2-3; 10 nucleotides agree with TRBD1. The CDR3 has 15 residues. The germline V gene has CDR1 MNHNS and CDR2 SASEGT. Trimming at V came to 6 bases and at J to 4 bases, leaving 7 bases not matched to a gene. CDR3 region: CASSEKTGGSDTQYF. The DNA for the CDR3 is TGTGCCAGCAGCGAAAAGACAGGGGGCTCAGATACGCAGTATTTT.

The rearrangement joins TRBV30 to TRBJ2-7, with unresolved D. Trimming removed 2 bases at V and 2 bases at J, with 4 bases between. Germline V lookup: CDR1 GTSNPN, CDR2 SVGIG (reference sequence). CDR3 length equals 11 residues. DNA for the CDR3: TGTGCCTGGAGTATTACCTACGAGCAGTACTTC. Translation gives CAWSITYEQYF.